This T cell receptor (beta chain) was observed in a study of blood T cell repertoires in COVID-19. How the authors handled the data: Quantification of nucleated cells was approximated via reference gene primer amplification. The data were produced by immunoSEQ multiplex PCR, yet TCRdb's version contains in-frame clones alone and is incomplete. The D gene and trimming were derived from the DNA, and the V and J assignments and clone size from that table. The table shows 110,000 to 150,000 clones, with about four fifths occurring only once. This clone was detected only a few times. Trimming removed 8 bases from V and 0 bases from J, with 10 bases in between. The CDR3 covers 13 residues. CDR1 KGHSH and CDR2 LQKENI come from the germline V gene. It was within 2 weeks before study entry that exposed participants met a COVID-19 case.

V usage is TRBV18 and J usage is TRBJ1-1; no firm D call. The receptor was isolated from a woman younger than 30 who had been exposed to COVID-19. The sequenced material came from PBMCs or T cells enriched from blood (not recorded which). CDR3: CASQTGVNTEAFF. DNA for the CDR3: TGTGCCAGCCAGACGGGAGTGAACACTGAAGCTTTCTTT.